Listed here are 20 T cell receptor beta chains from one sample, sequenced in a study of T-cell memory formation after mild COVID-19. In TCRdb, the 5' RACE reads were re-called with MiXCR into one record per CDR3 protein. The sample shows some 600,000 distinct CDR3 sequences, roughly 17% of them seen only once. The sequenced sample consisted of PBMCs or a T cell subset sorted from them (not recorded which). These TCRs come from an adult woman who had mild COVID-19 (a few samples of this study predate the infection). Cell type and time point are not known.

This clonotype was found a few times. This chain joins TRBV7-9 and TRBJ1-2; D uncertain. Germline-derived CDR1 and CDR2 are SEHNR and FQNEAQ (reference sequence). The CDR3 covers 15 residues. V dropped 0 bases and J dropped 7 bases, with 15 bases sitting between them. The CDR3: CASSLAGRQGSGYTF. The DNA of the CDR3 is TGTGCCAGCAGCTTAGCCGGGAGACAAGGGAGTGGCTACACCTTC.

This clonotype was recorded at least ten times. CDR3 nucleotide sequence: TGCAGTGCTAGAGTGGCGGGAGTTAGTAACATTCAGTACTTC. It yields the protein CSARVAGVSNIQYF. This sequence joins TRBV20-1 and TRBJ2-4; TRBD2 aligns across 7 bases. This CDR3 has 14 amino acids. After removal of 1 base from V and 7 bases from J, the junction contained 7 bases not matched to a gene. Germline V CDR1 and CDR2: DFQATT, SNEGSKA (reference sequence).

This clonotype was counted only a few times. This rearrangement joins TRBV18 to TRBJ2-7; D uncertain. Between the trimmed V and J ends, which lost 3 bases and 3 bases, there was a span of 6 bases. CDR1 and CDR2 from the germline V gene are KGHSH and LQKENI. This CDR3 is 12 amino acids long. CDR3 region: CASSPWDYEQYF. The CDR3 nucleotides are TGTGCCAGCTCACCTTGGGACTACGAGCAGTACTTC.

This clonotype appeared a few times. The chain combines TRBV7-9 with TRBJ2-2; 7 positions agree with TRBD1. The length of the CDR3 is 14 residues. The J segment lost 4 bases and the V segment lost 5 bases, leaving 4 bases of the junction unmatched. Germline CDR1 reads SEHNR; CDR2 reads FQNEAQ (reference sequence). In nucleotides, the CDR3 is TGTGCCAGCAGCCGACAGGGCGGCACCGGGGAGCTGTTTTTT. Translated: CASSRQGGTGELFF.

This clonotype was seen a few times. The V and J genes are TRBV7-9 and TRBJ2-1; D is unresolved. The germline gives CDR1 SEHNR, CDR2 FQNEAQ (reference sequence). This CDR3 is 12 amino acids long. The V and J ends lost 6 bases and 8 bases respectively, with 11 bases between them. CDR3 nucleotide sequence: TGTGCCAGCAGGTCCCTCGGGCATGAGCAGTTCTTC. This gives the protein CASRSLGHEQFF.

This clonotype has only a few counts. This rearrangement joins TRBV5-1 to TRBJ2-7; D remains unclear. The CDR3 runs to 11 residues. The V gene lost 6 bases and the J gene lost 5 bases, with 9 bases spanning the gap. CDR1 and CDR2 (germline): SGHRS, YFSETQ. For the CDR3, the DNA is TGCGCCAGCAATTTTGGGAACGAGCAGTACTTC. Translating gives CASNFGNEQYF.

The V and J genes are TRBV10-3 and TRBJ1-3; no definite D call. Trimming took off 0 bases at V and 4 bases at J, with 4 bases between the two ends. CDR1 ENHRY and CDR2 SYGVKD come from the germline V gene. CDR3 length equals 13 residues. CDR3 in amino acids: CAISESGGNTIYF. The CDR3 bases are TGTGCCATCAGTGAGTCGGGGGGAAACACCATATATTTT.

In its sample, this clonotype was seen a few times. The chain combines TRBV5-1 with TRBJ2-5; the D gene is possibly TRBD2 (6 bases). This CDR3 region has 15 residues. Trimming cost V 0 bases and J 5 bases, with 14 bases left between them. Germline loops: CDR1 SGHRS, CDR2 YFSETQ. The CDR3 sequence is CASSLVGLARETQYF. The CDR3 DNA reads as TGCGCCAGCAGCTTGGTCGGGCTAGCGAGGGAGACCCAGTACTTC.

This clonotype was detected only a few times. This chain connects TRBV6-5 to TRBJ1-1; 7 positions agree with TRBD1. The CDR3 loop spans 18 amino acids. The J segment lost 6 bases and the V segment lost 0 bases, leaving 16 bases of the junction unmatched. The germline V gene has CDR1 MNHEY and CDR2 SVGAGI. In nucleotides, the CDR3 is TGTGCCAGCAGTTACTCGCGCTTGGAAGACAGGGTAATTCCTGAAGCTTTCTTT. As protein: CASSYSRLEDRVIPEAFF.

This clonotype occurred a few times. This chain connects TRBV7-2 to TRBJ2-7, with TRBD2 identical over 7 bases. CDR3 size: 16 residues. Trimming took 2 bases from V and 0 from J; bases not matched to a gene: 7. Germline V gene data show CDR1 as SGHTA and CDR2 as FQGNSA. The CDR3 here is CASSLIRASGSYEQYF. The CDR3, as DNA: TGTGCCAGCAGCTTAATTAGGGCTAGCGGCTCCTACGAGCAGTACTTC. The variable domain in full, completed from reference TRBV7-2 and TRBJ2-7, reads GAGVSQSPSNKVTEKGKDVELRCDPISGHTALYWYRQSLGQGLEFLIYFQGNSAPDKSGLPSDRFSAERTGGSVSTLTIQRTQQEDSAVYLCASSLIRASGSYEQYFGPGTRLTVT.

There are a few counts of this clonotype. The chain is built from TRBV15 and TRBJ2-7; D might be TRBD1 (6 bases). The CDR3 loop spans 17 amino acids. Looked up from germline, CDR1 is LNHNV and CDR2 is YYDKDF (reference sequence). Trimming stripped 0 bases from V and 1 base from J, with 16 bases between. The CDR3 bases are TGTGCCACCAGCAGAGATATTCCCACAGGGACATCCTACGAGCAGTACTTC. This codes for CATSRDIPTGTSYEQYF.

This clonotype was seen a few times. CDR3: CATLDRANEQYF. CDR3 coding DNA: TGTGCCACCCTCGACAGGGCTAACGAGCAGTACTTC. The chain uses TRBV10-3 and TRBJ2-7; 7 positions match TRBD1. V was pared by 10 bases and J by 5 bases, with 8 bases of the junction left unmatched. The CDR3 contains 12 residues. The germline V gene encodes CDR1 ENHRY and CDR2 SYGVKD.

This clonotype occurred a few times. The rearrangement uses TRBV3-2 and TRBJ2-2; the table's D call, TRBD1, has no DNA check behind it. TRBV3-2 is an annotated pseudogene. This CDR3 comprises 15 residues. The CDR3 DNA sequence: TGTGCCAGCCCTAACCCAGGACAGGGGGCCGGGGAGCTGTTTTTT. It is translated as CASPNPGQGAGELFF.

The chain carries TRBV5-1 and TRBJ2-7; TRBD1 aligns across 7 bases. Trimming removed 5 bases from V and 0 bases from J; junction bases left unmatched: 8. The CDR3 has 15 amino acids. Germline values: CDR1 SGHRS, CDR2 YFSETQ. In DNA form, the CDR3 reads TGCGCCAGCAGTGACGGACAGGTTAGCTCCTACGAGCAGTACTTC. Protein sequence: CASSDGQVSSYEQYF.

The rearrangement uses TRBV29-1 and TRBJ2-1; no reliable D call. The V end lost 0 bases, the J end lost 4 bases, and 4 bases lay between the germline ends. This CDR3 spans 12 amino acids. Germline loops: CDR1 SQVTM, CDR2 ANQGSEA. CDR3 amino acids: CSVEEQYNEQFF. The CDR3 DNA sequence: TGCAGCGTTGAAGAACAGTACAATGAGCAGTTCTTC.

This clonotype was found many times. J is TRBJ2-3 and V is TRBV7-2; D not resolved. Looked up from germline, CDR1 is SGHTA and CDR2 is FQGNSA. The CDR3 length is 12 residues. The V and J ends lost 5 bases and 4 bases respectively, with 7 bases between them. CDR3: CASSPGPDTQYF. In nucleotides, the CDR3 is TGTGCCAGCAGCCCCGGCCCAGATACGCAGTATTTT. The complete variable domain, with remaining parts taken from reference TRBV7-2 and TRBJ2-3, reads GAGVSQSPSNKVTEKGKDVELRCDPISGHTALYWYRQSLGQGLEFLIYFQGNSAPDKSGLPSDRFSAERTGGSVSTLTIQRTQQEDSAVYLCASSPGPDTQYFGPGTRLTVL.

J is TRBJ1-6 and V is TRBV19; tentative D call: TRBD1 (5 bases). The V and J ends lost 5 bases and 5 bases respectively, with 16 bases between them. The germline CDR1 and CDR2 sequences are LNHDA and SQIVND (reference sequence). This CDR3 comprises 16 residues. CDR3: CASSPLGGRNNSPLHF. CDR3 bases: TGTGCCAGTAGTCCCCTGGGGGGACGGAATAATTCACCCCTCCACTTT.

The CDR3 here is CASSSGLGETQYF. The CDR3 DNA is TGTGCCAGCAGCTCCGGACTGGGAGAGACCCAGTACTTC. The chain is built from TRBV7-3 and TRBJ2-5; tentative D call: TRBD2 (5 bases). The germline gives CDR1 SGHTA, CDR2 FQGTGA. The CDR3 contains 13 residues. Trimming left V 4 bases short and J 4 bases short, with 10 bases between.

This clonotype showed up just a few times. The gene calls are TRBV20-1 and TRBJ1-1; D is uncertain. Germline V gene data show CDR1 as DFQATT and CDR2 as SNEGSKA (reference sequence). The CDR3 loop spans 12 amino acids. V was shortened by 6 bases and J by 0 bases, with 8 bases between the two germline ends. For the CDR3, the DNA is TGCAGTGCCCTTCCTGTGAACACTGAAGCTTTCTTT. Its protein product is CSALPVNTEAFF.

The sample holds a few counts of this clonotype. CDR3 DNA: TGTGCCAGCAGTTTAGTCGGAGGGCAGTACACAGATACGCAGTATTTT. It yields the protein CASSLVGGQYTDTQYF. J is TRBJ2-3 and V is TRBV12-3 or TRBV12-4; perhaps TRBD2 as D (6 bases). CDR3 size: 16 residues. The V gene lost 1 base and the J gene lost 2 bases, with 13 bases spanning the gap.